This TCR beta chain derives from a study of shared clonotypes between healthy human individuals. The overall study: Used for every donor were three CD4 naive, three CD4 memory, two CD8 naive and one CD8 memory plate. Study-level points and caveats: Rarefaction showed sorted-subset sequencing was incomplete despite large depth.

V shed 5 bases and J shed 1 base, with 11 bases lying between them. The CDR3 has 14 amino acids. CDR1 and CDR2 from the germline V gene are MNHEY and SMNVEV (reference sequence). Comment on this clone: What it binds is not known.

Samples underwent the assay at deep level. TCRdb's copy holds only in-frame clones and misses some; the assay was immunoSEQ multiplex PCR. The sample yields hundreds of thousands of clones, around 96% seen once. The TCR comes from a woman aged 25 to 45 in good health. The sample taken for sequencing was naive CD4+ T cells sorted from blood. Described subset: CD45RA+ positively selected. The J gene is TRBJ1-1, the V gene TRBV27, with a tentative D call TRBD1 (5 bases). The CDR3 bases are TGTGCCAGCAGTGGGTTCACAGGGAACACTGAAGCTTTCTTT. Its protein product is CASSGFTGNTEAFF.